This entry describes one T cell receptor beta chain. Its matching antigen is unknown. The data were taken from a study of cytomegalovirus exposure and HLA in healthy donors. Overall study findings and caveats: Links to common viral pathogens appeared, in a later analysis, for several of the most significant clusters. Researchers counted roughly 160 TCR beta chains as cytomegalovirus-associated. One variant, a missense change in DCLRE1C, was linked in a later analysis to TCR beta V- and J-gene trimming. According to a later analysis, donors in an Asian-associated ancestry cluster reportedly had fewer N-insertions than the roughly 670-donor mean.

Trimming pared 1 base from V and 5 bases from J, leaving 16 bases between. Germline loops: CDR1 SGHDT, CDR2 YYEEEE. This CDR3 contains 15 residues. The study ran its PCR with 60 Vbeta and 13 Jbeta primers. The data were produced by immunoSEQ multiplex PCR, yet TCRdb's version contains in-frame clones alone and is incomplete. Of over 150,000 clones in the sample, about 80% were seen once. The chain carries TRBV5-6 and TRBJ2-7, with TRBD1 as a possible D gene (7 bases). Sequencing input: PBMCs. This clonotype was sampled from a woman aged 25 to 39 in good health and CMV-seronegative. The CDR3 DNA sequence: TGTGCCAGCAGCTTGCGGGCAGGGGGGTTCCACGAGCAGTACTTC. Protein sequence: CASSLRAGGFHEQYF.